The entry below gives a single T cell receptor beta chain sequence along with its context. The antigen is unknown. CDR1 SQVTM and CDR2 ANQGSEA come from the germline V gene. V dropped 8 bases and J dropped 0; count of bases not matched to a gene: 9. The CDR3 totals 16 residues. The data were taken from a study of blood T cells in healthy people across ages. Broader study findings: Unknown donor CMV status possibly confounded expanded clonotype changes. Age brought a roughly linear fall in TCR beta diversity measured per million T cells.

A second PCR, run for about 7 to 11 cycles, used a sample-barcoded 5' primer plus a J-beta primer mix. Per-sample output comprised a minimum of 2.5 million paired-end reads containing CDR3. TCRdb reprocessed the 5' RACE reads via MiXCR and lists one record per CDR3 protein. This table has some 710,000 distinct CDR3 sequences, 35% to 50% appearing once. Sequencing input: blood. The TCR comes from a man of 80 years or more in good health. J is TRBJ2-6 and V is TRBV29-1; 8 bases align to TRBD1. The CDR3 sequence is CSSDRGTSSGANVLTF. The CDR3 DNA reads as TGCAGCTCAGACAGGGGCACCAGCTCTGGGGCCAACGTCCTGACTTTC. The full variable domain, with the rest looked up from reference TRBV29-1 and TRBJ2-6, is SAVISQKPSRDICQRGTSLTIQCQVDSQVTMMFWYRQQPGQSLTLIATANQGSEATYESGFVIDKFPISRPNLTFSTLTVSNMSPEDSSIYLCSSDRGTSSGANVLTFGAGSRLTVL.